The 2 T cell receptor beta chains below were found in one sample sequenced in a study of regulatory T cells in long-lasting Graves disease (dated by TCRdb to 2020 to 2022). What this sample's time point label stands for: newly diagnosed GD, antithyroid drugs for less than 3 months. For both TCR sequencing and RNA sequencing, RNA was extracted from PBMCs in TRIzol. Libraries came from multiplex PCR. Instrument used: Illumina HiSeq 4000. iRepertoire HTBI primers and Arm-PCR amplification of CDR3 regions were used to construct TCR beta libraries. The public sequencing data were trimmed at Q25 with fastp and processed into clonotypes with MiXCR by TCRdb, which kept only in-frame beta chains. Identical CDR3 protein sequences are pooled into one entry, listed with their most common genes and DNA. The sample includes fewer than 500,000 distinct CDR3 sequences, with under 20% observed a single time. The ten top clones hold more than 9% of the sample.

This sample also belongs to another study, concerning T cells in Graves' hyperthyroidism and ophthalmopathy.

The sequenced sample was peripheral blood mononuclear cells (PBMCs), obtained at new diagnosis, from a patient treated with antithyroid drugs. All receptors come from a man in his forties with Graves disease. Donor details come from another sample of the same person, matched by shared clones.

V usage is TRBV7-9 and J usage is TRBJ2-7, with D hard to call. Germline V gives CDR1 SEHNR, CDR2 FQNEAQ (reference sequence). The CDR3 has 15 residues. Trimming stripped 2 bases from V and 1 base from J, with 12 bases between. The CDR3 sequence: CASSLMWGSSYEQYF. CDR3 DNA sequence: TGTGCCAGCAGCTTAATGTGGGGATCTTCCTACGAGCAGTACTTC.

Of note for this clonotype: Being one base from a much bigger clone, this may be a read error. J is TRBJ2-1 and V is TRBV7-9; D not resolved. The CDR3 totals 12 residues. The germline CDR1 and CDR2 sequences are SEHNR and FQNEAQ (reference sequence). DNA for the CDR3: TGTACCAGCAGCATTACCCGCGAAGAGCAGTTCTTC. It encodes CTSSITREEQFF.